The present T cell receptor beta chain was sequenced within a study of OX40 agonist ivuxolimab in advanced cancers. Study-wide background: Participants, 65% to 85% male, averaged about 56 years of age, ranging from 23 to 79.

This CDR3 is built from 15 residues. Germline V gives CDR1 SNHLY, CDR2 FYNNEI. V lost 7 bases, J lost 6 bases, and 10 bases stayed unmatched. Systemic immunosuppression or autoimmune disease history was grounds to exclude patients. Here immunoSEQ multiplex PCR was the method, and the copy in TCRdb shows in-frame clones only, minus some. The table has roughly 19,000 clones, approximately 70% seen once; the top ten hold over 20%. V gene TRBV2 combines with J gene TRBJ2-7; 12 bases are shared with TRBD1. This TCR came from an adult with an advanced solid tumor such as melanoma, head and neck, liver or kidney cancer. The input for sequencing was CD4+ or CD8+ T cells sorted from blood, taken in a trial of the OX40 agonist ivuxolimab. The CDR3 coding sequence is TGTGCCAGCAAGGTTGCGGGACAGGGGGCAGGCGAGCAGTACTTC. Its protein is CASKVAGQGAGEQYF.